The clone carrying this T cell receptor beta chain appeared many times. The sample comes from a study of molecular identifiers for immune sequencing clone quantification. Study-wide context: Replicate experiments took RNA from around 18,000 or 91,000 naive CD8 cells, divided it five ways and sequenced four.

Sorting isolated naive CD8 T cells as CD8+CD4-CCR7+CD45RA+ events. The CDR3 is 14 amino acids. V dropped 3 bases and J dropped 5; count of bases not matched to a gene: 7. Germline CDR1 MDHEN, CDR2 SYDVKM. TCRdb independently ran MiXCR on the PCR reads; one entry per CDR3 protein. The sample yields approximately 590,000 distinct CDR3 sequences, over 25% seen once. The chain couples TRBV28 to TRBJ2-7, with 7 bases fitting TRBD1. The sequence was collected from a human donor in good health. Some libraries in this study had Jurkat cell RNA spiked in. The sequenced sample was naive CD8+ T cells from blood, with Jurkat cell RNA spiked in. Regarding subset: FACS-sorted CD8+CD4-CCR7+CD45RA+ naive T cells. The CDR3 DNA reads as TGTGCCAGCAGTTTTAGGGGGCGCGTCAACGAGCAGTACTTC. It is translated as CASSFRGRVNEQYF.